The rows below give T cell receptor beta chains drawn from one sample of a study of shared clonotypes between healthy human individuals. Sequencing was performed with immunoSEQ multiplex PCR; in TCRdb, only in-frame clones are kept and a portion is missing. Among hundreds of thousands of clones listed, around 95% were seen once. Specimen: naive CD8+ T cells sorted from blood. The receptors stem from a woman aged 25 to 39 in good health. Each CDR3 is given with its conserved first and last residue.

j_call: TRBJ1-1
v_call: TRBV4-2
cdr3_aa: CASSPGRGFTEAFF

j_call: TRBJ1-1
v_call: TRBV6-1
cdr3_aa: CASSDTLTSGVTEAFF

j_call: TRBJ2-1
v_call: TRBV27
cdr3_aa: CASSLIGTSNEQFF

j_call: TRBJ2-1
v_call: TRBV13
cdr3_aa: CASSLGGDEQFF

j_call: TRBJ2-5
v_call: TRBV7-5
cdr3_aa: CVVLGEQDQETQYF

j_call: TRBJ1-2
v_call: TRBV6-5
cdr3_aa: CASSPLGHGYTF

j_call: TRBJ2-7
v_call: TRBV27
cdr3_aa: CASSLGDGYEQYF

j_call: TRBJ1-5
v_call: TRBV28
cdr3_aa: CASIEFSNQPQHF

j_call: TRBJ1-3
v_call: TRBV28
cdr3_aa: CASSKRDRAGNTIYF

j_call: TRBJ2-7
v_call: TRBV5-1
cdr3_aa: CASSLGTGIPYEQYF

j_call: TRBJ2-1
v_call: TRBV11-2
cdr3_aa: CASSLGGVLADYSYNEQFF

j_call: TRBJ2-7
v_call: TRBV27
cdr3_aa: CASSWGAVGRGAYEQYF

j_call: TRBJ1-5
v_call: TRBV6-5
cdr3_aa: CASGPGQGSNQPQHF

j_call: TRBJ2-5
v_call: TRBV5-4
cdr3_aa: CASSLRLGGVETQYF

j_call: TRBJ1-1
v_call: TRBV5-8
cdr3_aa: CASNDPGPEAFF

j_call: TRBJ2-1
v_call: TRBV9
cdr3_aa: CASRGGLAGDNEQFF

j_call: TRBJ1-5
v_call: TRBV6-6
cdr3_aa: CASSYPGINQPQHF

j_call: TRBJ2-7
v_call: TRBV19
cdr3_aa: CASNLGLAGGPYEQYF

j_call: TRBJ2-1
v_call: TRBV7-8
cdr3_aa: CASTSSRALRTSPPGDEQFF

j_call: TRBJ2-1
v_call: TRBV7-8
cdr3_aa: CASSQPRGEGVDEQFF

j_call: TRBJ2-5
v_call: TRBV28
cdr3_aa: CASSFRGRGLETQYF

j_call: TRBJ2-3
v_call: TRBV7-2
cdr3_aa: CASSFTGDGALTDTQYF

j_call: TRBJ2-1
v_call: TRBV25-1
cdr3_aa: CASSETSGSSNEQFF

j_call: TRBJ2-7
v_call: TRBV19
cdr3_aa: CASSVGESYEQYF

j_call: .
v_call: TRBV2
cdr3_aa: CASSEGLADTYEQYF

j_call: TRBJ2-1
v_call: TRBV13
cdr3_aa: CASSPVGGEKFF

j_call: TRBJ2-1
v_call: TRBV5-1
cdr3_aa: CASSTDHTAYNEQFF

j_call: TRBJ2-1
v_call: TRBV27
cdr3_aa: CASSSGTVYYNEQFF

j_call: TRBJ2-7
v_call: TRBV4-2
cdr3_aa: CASSQEYYEQYF

j_call: TRBJ2-7
v_call: TRBV27
cdr3_aa: CASSLSRTRWYEQYF

j_call: TRBJ2-5
v_call: TRBV7-8
cdr3_aa: CASSLGRGQETQYF

j_call: TRBJ2-7
v_call: TRBV6-1
cdr3_aa: CASTHGMPGAYEQYF